These 10 T cell receptor beta chains came from one sample sequenced in a study of glioma-infiltrating T cells. Amplification of TCR alpha and beta CDR3 regions from RNA used iRepertoire nested multiplex PCR. TCRdb processed the multiplex PCR reads anew with MiXCR; each CDR3 protein has one entry. The sample holds approximately 190,000 distinct CDR3 sequences, more than 25% seen once. Sequenced input: glioma tissue, nonneoplastic brain tissue, or PBMCs (not recorded which). The receptors originated from a human donor with low-grade glioma or glioblastoma, undergoing nonglioma brain surgery, or in good health (not recorded which).

CDR3 in amino acids: CASSLGQGAIYEQYF. The CDR3 nucleotides are TGTGCCAGCAGTTTGGGACAGGGGGCCATCTACGAGCAGTACTTC. The rearrangement links TRBV27 to TRBJ2-7; 12 positions match TRBD1. The V and J ends lost 3 bases and 3 bases, in that order; junction bases with no gene match: 3. The germline CDR1 and CDR2 sequences are MNHEY and SMNVEV (reference sequence). The CDR3 is 15 residues long.

The chain joins TRBV27 to TRBJ2-3; 11 bases line up with TRBD1. Germline V lookup: CDR1 MNHEY, CDR2 SMNVEV (reference sequence). The V and J ends lost 4 bases and 0 bases, in that order; junction bases with no gene match: 6. This CDR3 has 17 residues. The CDR3 is CASSSPGTGGSTDTQYF. CDR3 nucleotides: TGTGCCAGCAGTTCCCCCGGGACAGGGGGGAGCACAGATACGCAGTATTTT.

Regarding this clonotype: This is likely a read error, given that the CDR3 carries no conserved phenylalanine or tryptophan at its end. The DNA of the CDR3 is TGTGCCAGCAGCCAAAGACTCGGTAATGAGCAGTTCTTA. As protein: CASSQRLGNEQFL. The chain carries TRBV3-1 and TRBJ2-1; D call uncertain. The CDR3 spans 13 residues. Germline lookup yields CDR1 LGHDT and CDR2 YNNKEL (reference sequence). V was cut by 2 bases and J by 7 bases, with 9 bases left in between.

The sample holds many counts of this clonotype. This rearrangement joins TRBV15 to TRBJ2-3; D unresolved. V dropped 1 base and J dropped 3 bases, with 8 bases sitting between them. The CDR3 runs 14 residues. Germline V gene lookup returns CDR1 LNHNV and CDR2 YYDKDF (reference sequence). CDR3 sequence: CATSRAPATDTQYF. CDR3 DNA sequence: TGTGCCACCAGCAGAGCTCCGGCAACAGATACGCAGTATTTT.

For this clonotype: A junction boundary mismatches the germline segment, possibly from a read error. The chain links TRBV2 to TRBJ1-2; a possible D gene is TRBD1 (6 bases). This CDR3 spans 14 amino acids. The germline CDR1 and CDR2 sequences are SNHLY and FYNNEI. The CDR3 region is CASTREGGDFMVTF. The DNA for the CDR3 is TGTGCAAGCACCCGAGAGGGGGGAGACTTTATGGTGACCTTC. The variable domain in full, with the rest retrieved from reference TRBV2 and TRBJ1-2, is EPEVTQTPSHQVTQMGQEVILRCVPISNHLYFYWYRQILGQKVEFLVSFYNNEISEKSEIFDDQFSVERPDGSNFTLKIRSTKLEDSAMYFCASTREGGDFMVTFGSGTRLTVV.

The chain combines TRBV27 with TRBJ1-2; D gene uncertain. The germline V and J ends were trimmed by 5 bases and 8 bases, with 15 bases remaining between them. The CDR3 runs 13 residues. Germline V lookup: CDR1 MNHEY, CDR2 SMNVEV (reference sequence). The CDR3 loop reads CASSPVQADGYTF. CDR3 DNA sequence: TGTGCCAGCAGTCCCGTCCAGGCCGACGGCTACACCTTC.

In its sample, this clonotype was seen many times. V gene TRBV7-9 combines with J gene TRBJ1-4, with 8 positions matching TRBD1. Looked up from germline, CDR1 is SEHNR and CDR2 is FQNEAQ (reference sequence). Unmatched junction bases numbered 9, after V lost 6 bases and J lost 6 bases. The CDR3 spans 15 residues. CDR3 DNA sequence: TGTGCCAGCAGTCCACGAGGACAGGGTGATGAAAAACTGTTTTTT. Its translation: CASSPRGQGDEKLFF.

This chain uses TRBV20-1 with TRBJ2-3; 14 nucleotides match TRBD2. The ends lost 1 base at V and 4 bases at J; junction bases unmatched: 4. There are 16 residues in the CDR3. CDR1 and CDR2 (germline): DFQATT, SNEGSKA (reference sequence). The CDR3 sequence: CSARGLAGGTADTQYF. CDR3 bases: TGCAGTGCTAGAGGACTAGCGGGAGGGACCGCAGATACGCAGTATTTT.

The chain joins TRBV4-3 to TRBJ1-5; D gene unclear. The ends were cut back, 0 bases at V and 11 bases at J, with 14 bases in the middle. The germline CDR1 and CDR2 sequences are LGHNA and YSLEER. The CDR3 spans 14 residues. The CDR3 spells CASSQDNVGQSQHF. CDR3 DNA sequence: TGCGCCAGCAGCCAAGACAACGTGGGCCAGTCCCAGCATTTT.

On this clonotype itself: A much larger clonotype is one base distant, so this may be a read error. The chain is built from TRBV20-1 and TRBJ2-1; D is possibly TRBD2 (6 bases). Germline loops: CDR1 DFQATT, CDR2 SNEGSKA (reference sequence). The CDR3 length is 17 residues. Trimming pared 1 base from V and 4 bases from J, leaving 20 bases between. CDR3 DNA: TGCAGTGCTAGAGCGCCATCGGGCGGGATGGGGTACAATGAGCAGTTCTTC. Amino acid sequence: CSARAPSGGMGYNEQFF.